This is a list of T cell receptor beta chains from one sample in a study of spatial heterogeneity in lung cancer. Each CDR3 protein gets one entry after TCRdb re-called the 5' RACE reads with MiXCR. The sample has 15,000 or so distinct CDR3 sequences, approximately 6.8% seen once. The source material was PBMCs, sampled at follow-up. These receptors originate from a male donor with early-stage non-small cell lung cancer. Both conserved end residues are part of each CDR3. The D gene is left open where the match is weak. Expanded clones are given a class, and other clones once, few, many or no size at all.

TRBV7-8	TRBD1	TRBJ1-2	14	-	TGTGCCAGCAGCTTCTCGGGACAGGAGTATGGCTACACCTTC	CASSFSGQEYGYTF
TRBV20-1	TRBD1	TRBJ2-1	15	-	TGCAGTGCTAAGGAGAGACAGGGGAATTACAATGAGCAGTTCTTC	CSAKERQGNYNEQFF
TRBV5-1	-	TRBJ2-3	14	many	TGCGCCAGCAGCTTGGGACAGCGCACAGATACGCAGTATTTT	CASSLGQRTDTQYF
TRBV7-9	-	TRBJ2-3	17	many	TGTGCCAGCAGCCCCCGGCGGGTGCGGGGATACACAGATACGCAGTATTTT	CASSPRRVRGYTDTQYF
TRBV4-3	TRBD1	TRBJ1-1	15	many	TGCGCCAGCAGCCAACTGGGACAGGGGGCTGCTGAAGCTTTCTTT	CASSQLGQGAAEAFF
TRBV12-3/TRBV12-4	TRBD1	TRBJ2-2	15	many	TGTGCCAGCAACTCCGGACAGGGCCCGGGTTTTGAGCTGTTTTTT	CASNSGQGPGFELFF
TRBV7-8	-	TRBJ2-1	16	medium-sized	TGTGCCAGCAGCTTAGTGTGGCAGGGGCGAGGCAATGAGCAGTTCTTC	CASSLVWQGRGNEQFF
TRBV15	-	TRBJ2-4	12	many	TGTGCCACCAGCAGAGATGAGAACATTCAGTACTTC	CATSRDENIQYF
TRBV10-2	-	TRBJ2-4	13	many	TGCGCCACCCGGACTGTAGCCAAAAACATTCAGTACTTC	CATRTVAKNIQYF
TRBV5-1	TRBD1	TRBJ1-5	14	many	TGCGCCAGCAGCTTCACAGGGGGGAATCAGCCCCAGCATTTT	CASSFTGGNQPQHF
TRBV21-1	-	TRBJ1-5	17	medium-sized	TGTGCCAGCAGCAAACCGGGGACAGAATATAGCAATCAGCCCCAGCATTTT	CASSKPGTEYSNQPQHF
TRBV7-4	TRBD2	TRBJ2-5	15	many	TGTGCCAGCAGCCTTGTAGCGGGAGGGAGGGAGACCCAGTACTTC	CASSLVAGGRETQYF
TRBV27	-	TRBJ2-7	14	medium-sized	TGTGCCAGCAGTTTAATGGGTTACGCGTACGAGCAGTACTTC	CASSLMGYAYEQYF
TRBV6-2/TRBV6-3	-	TRBJ1-2	11	many	TGTGCCAGCAGAACCGATAATGGCTACACCTTC	CASRTDNGYTF
TRBV12-3/TRBV12-4	-	TRBJ1-5	14	many	TGTGCCAGCAGTCGAACAGGGTTAGGGGGGCCCCAGCATTTT	CASSRTGLGGPQHF
TRBV30	TRBD1	TRBJ1-5	14	many	TGTGCCTGGAGCAGGGGGGGTTTGGATCAGCCCCAGCATTTT	CAWSRGGLDQPQHF
TRBV28	-	TRBJ2-7	15	medium-sized	TGTGCCAGCAGTTTGCGACTGGCCATCGCCTACGAGCAGTACTTC	CASSLRLAIAYEQYF
TRBV20-1	TRBD2	TRBJ2-7	17	many	TGCAGTGCTAGAGACCTCGCGCGACTAGCGGACTCCTACGAGCAGTACTTC	CSARDLARLADSYEQYF
TRBV4-3	TRBD2	TRBJ2-3	16	many	TGCGCCAGCAGCCAAGAGCCAGCGGGATCCACAGATACGCAGTATTTT	CASSQEPAGSTDTQYF
TRBV5-1	-	TRBJ2-7	14	many	TGCGCCAGCAGCTTGGTTTGGAAACCTTACGAGCAGTACTTC	CASSLVWKPYEQYF
TRBV12-3/TRBV12-4	-	TRBJ2-1	12	many	TGTGCCAGCAGGGAGACCTACAATGAGCAGTTCTTC	CASRETYNEQFF
TRBV28	TRBD1	TRBJ2-7	12	many	TGTGCCGCTACCGGGACAGCCTACGAGCAGTACTTC	CAATGTAYEQYF
TRBV10-3	-	TRBJ2-1	14	many	TGTGCCATCAGCCCCCCCGGGACCCGCGATGAGCAGTTCTTC	CAISPPGTRDEQFF
TRBV18	TRBD1	TRBJ1-2	16	medium-sized	TGTGCCAGCTCACCACCGGGACAGGGGTCCAACTATGGCTACACCTTC	CASSPPGQGSNYGYTF
TRBV7-2	-	TRBJ1-4	15	few	TGTGCCAGCAGCCGGGCCCGCGGAACTAATGAAAAACTGTTTTTT	CASSRARGTNEKLFF
TRBV12-3/TRBV12-4	-	TRBJ2-1	11	medium-sized	TGTGCCAGCAGTCCGGACAATGAGCAGTTCTTC	CASSPDNEQFF
TRBV12-3/TRBV12-4	TRBD1	TRBJ1-2	14	-	TGTGCCAGCAGTTTAATGGGACAGACCTATGGCTACACCTTC	CASSLMGQTYGYTF
TRBV4-1	-	TRBJ1-5	14	many	TGCGCCAGCAGCCAAGATTCTGGCAATCAGCCCCAGCATTTT	CASSQDSGNQPQHF
TRBV3-1	-	TRBJ1-2	13	-	TGTGCCAGCAGCCAAGGAACCTACTATGGCTACACCTTC	CASSQGTYYGYTF
TRBV28	-	TRBJ2-6	16	medium-sized	TGTGCCAGCAGGACCCAGGGAGCCTCTGGGGCCAACGTCCTGACTTTC	CASRTQGASGANVLTF